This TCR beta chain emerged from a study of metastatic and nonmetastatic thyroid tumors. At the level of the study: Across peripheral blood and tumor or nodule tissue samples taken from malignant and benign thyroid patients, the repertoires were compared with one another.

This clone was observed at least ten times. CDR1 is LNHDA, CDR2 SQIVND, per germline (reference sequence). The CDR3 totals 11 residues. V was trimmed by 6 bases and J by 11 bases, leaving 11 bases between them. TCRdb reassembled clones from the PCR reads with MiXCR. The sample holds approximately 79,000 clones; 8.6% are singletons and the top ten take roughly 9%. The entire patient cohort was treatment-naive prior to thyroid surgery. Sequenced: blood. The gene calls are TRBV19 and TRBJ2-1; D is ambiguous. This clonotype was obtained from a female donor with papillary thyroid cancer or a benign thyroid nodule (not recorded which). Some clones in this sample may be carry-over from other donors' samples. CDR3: CASSRKAQQFF. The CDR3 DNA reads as TGTGCCAGTAGCAGGAAGGCCCAGCAGTTCTTC.